Below are 18 T cell receptor beta chains sequenced from a single sample in a study of cytomegalovirus exposure and HLA in healthy donors. This PCR relied on a set of 60 Vbeta primers and 13 Jbeta primers. This table comes from immunoSEQ multiplex PCR, and its TCRdb copy is limited to in-frame clones, with some not included. The sample holds about 190,000 clones, almost 80% seen once. The sample comprised PBMCs. These receptor sequences come from a woman under 30 in good health and CMV-seronegative.

The chain recombines TRBV2 with TRBJ1-1, with 7 bases lining up with TRBD1. V shed 6 bases, J shed 5 bases, and the junction held 9 bases outside the gene matches. The length of the CDR3 is 14 residues. Germline CDR1 reads SNHLY; CDR2 reads FYNNEI. CDR3 residues: CASSPIRDSTEAFF. CDR3 DNA sequence: TGTGCCAGCAGCCCTATCCGGGACAGTACTGAAGCTTTCTTT.

The chain links TRBV2 to TRBJ2-7, with 8 bases matching TRBD1. The CDR3 has 12 amino acids. The trim removed 6 bases at V and 4 bases at J, leaving 2 bases unmatched. Germline CDR1 reads SNHLY; CDR2 reads FYNNEI. The CDR3 DNA reads as TGTGCCAGCAGAACAGGGGGGTACGAGCAGTACTTC. It is translated as CASRTGGYEQYF.

This clone was seen a single time. The rearrangement links TRBV10-3 to TRBJ1-1; D is possibly TRBD1 (6 bases). There are 14 residues in the CDR3. Germline CDR1 is ENHRY and CDR2 is SYGVKD. Trimming removed 5 bases at V and 2 bases at J, with 12 bases between. CDR3 residues: CAISRQELNTEAFF. CDR3 nucleotide sequence: TGTGCCATCAGTCGACAGGAGCTAAACACTGAAGCTTTCTTT.

The chain is built from TRBV18 and TRBJ1-1, with D unresolved. Trimming stripped 6 bases from V and 1 base from J, with 9 bases between. The CDR3 runs to 13 residues. The V gene's germline CDR1 is KGHSH and CDR2 LQKENI. The CDR3 is CASSESQNTEAFF. In DNA, the CDR3 is TGTGCCAGCTCGGAGTCTCAGAACACTGAAGCTTTCTTT.

The genes are TRBV5-1 and TRBJ2-1; tentative D call: TRBD2 (5 bases). The germline V and J ends were trimmed by 4 bases and 5 bases, with 19 bases remaining between them. This CDR3 has 16 residues. Germline CDR1 reads SGHRS; CDR2 reads YFSETQ. CDR3: CASSRNPGWSNNEQFF. The CDR3 DNA reads TGCGCCAGCAGCCGTAATCCGGGATGGTCGAACAATGAGCAGTTCTTC.

This rearrangement joins TRBV19 to TRBJ2-2; D not resolved. The germline V gene encodes CDR1 LNHDA and CDR2 SQIVND (reference sequence). This CDR3 is built from 16 residues. V lost 6 bases to trimming and J lost 3 bases, with 17 bases between them. The CDR3 nucleotides read TGTGCCAGTAGCTCAGTGGTCGGGTTAGACACCGGGGAGCTGTTTTTT. This encodes CASSSVVGLDTGELFF.

This chain uses TRBV11-1 with TRBJ2-5, with 9 bases that match TRBD1. The tail of the sequence fits TRBJ2-7 better, so the J call may be wrong. Germline-derived CDR1 and CDR2 are SGHAT and FQDESV (reference sequence). The CDR3 runs 15 residues. The chain's CDR3 is CASSLSGTGYYEQYF. The CDR3 nucleotides read TGTGCCAGCAGCCTCTCGGGGACAGGGTACTACGAGCAGTACTTC.

The V gene is TRBV28, the J gene TRBJ1-1, with 9 bases identical to TRBD1. This CDR3 has 18 amino acids. Germline assignment: CDR1 MDHEN and CDR2 SYDVKM. Germline trimming cut 6 bases from V and 0 bases from J; bases unmatched to any gene: 14. Written as DNA, the CDR3 is TGTGCCAGCAGCCCCCAAGACAGGGGGTTTTCCGTGAACACTGAAGCTTTCTTT. This translates into CASSPQDRGFSVNTEAFF.

The chain links TRBV7-2 to TRBJ2-7; 7 bases agree with TRBD2. After removal of 5 bases from V and 6 bases from J, the junction contained 10 bases not matched to a gene. There are 14 residues in the CDR3. Per the germline V gene, CDR1 is SGHTA and CDR2 is FQGNSA. CDR3 amino acids: CASSPTREGSEQYF. For the CDR3, the DNA is TGTGCCAGCAGCCCTACAAGGGAGGGGTCCGAGCAGTACTTC. Full variable domain (missing parts from reference TRBV7-2 and TRBJ2-7): GAGVSQSPSNKVTEKGKDVELRCDPISGHTALYWYRQSLGQGLEFLIYFQGNSAPDKSGLPSDRFSAERTGGSVSTLTIQRTQQEDSAVYLCASSPTREGSEQYFGPGTRLTVT.

The CDR3 DNA is TGTGCCAGCACCCCCCAACAAGGGGTGAACTATGGCTACACCTTC. Its translation is CASTPQQGVNYGYTF. V usage is TRBV6-5 and J usage is TRBJ1-2, with a weak D call TRBD1 (5 bases). V was pared by 7 bases and J by 2 bases, with 17 bases between. The V gene's germline CDR1 is MNHEY and CDR2 SVGAGI. This CDR3 spans 15 amino acids.

The chain is built from TRBV7-9 and TRBJ1-1; D may be TRBD1 (5 bases). The CDR3 is 12 residues long. Germline V gene lookup returns CDR1 SEHNR and CDR2 FQNEAQ (reference sequence). The V and J ends lost 6 bases and 1 base respectively, with 6 bases between them. The CDR3 region has the DNA TGTGCCAGCAGAACAGGGAACACTGAAGCTTTCTTT. Its protein product is CASRTGNTEAFF.

The table lists this clone with a few counts. V and J are TRBV2 and TRBJ1-1, with no clear D. V dropped 3 bases and J dropped 5 bases, with 10 bases sitting between them. The CDR3 loop spans 13 amino acids. CDR1 and CDR2 from the germline V gene are SNHLY and FYNNEI. CDR3 in DNA: TGTGCCAGCAGTGATAATGAGGGTACTGAAGCTTTCTTT. Translated: CASSDNEGTEAFF. The variable domain in full, with the rest retrieved from reference TRBV2 and TRBJ1-1, is EPEVTQTPSHQVTQMGQEVILRCVPISNHLYFYWYRQILGQKVEFLVSFYNNEISEKSEIFDDQFSVERPDGSNFTLKIRSTKLEDSAMYFCASSDNEGTEAFFGQGTRLTVV.

The CDR3 DNA sequence: TGTGCCAGCAAAGTTTCACTAAACACCGGGGAGCTGTTTTTT. Its protein product is CASKVSLNTGELFF. This chain connects TRBV9 to TRBJ2-2; D not resolved. The V gene's germline CDR1 is SGDLS and CDR2 YYNGEE. The CDR3 loop spans 14 amino acids. V lost 6 bases and J 2 bases, leaving 11 bases between the germline ends.

The rearrangement links TRBV2 to TRBJ2-7; 14 positions match TRBD2. V gave up 3 bases and J gave up 4 bases; unmatched junction bases: 14. The CDR3 is 19 residues long. The germline gives CDR1 SNHLY, CDR2 FYNNEI. The CDR3 loop is CASSEAEPGLAGVLYEQYF. The CDR3 region has the DNA TGTGCCAGCAGTGAGGCCGAACCGGGACTAGCGGGAGTTCTATACGAGCAGTACTTC. The whole variable domain, remainder taken from reference TRBV2 and TRBJ2-7, is EPEVTQTPSHQVTQMGQEVILRCVPISNHLYFYWYRQILGQKVEFLVSFYNNEISEKSEIFDDQFSVERPDGSNFTLKIRSTKLEDSAMYFCASSEAEPGLAGVLYEQYFGPGTRLTVT.

The rearrangement joins TRBV6-5 to TRBJ1-2; 9 nucleotides align to TRBD1. V was pared by 8 bases and J by 1 base, with 5 bases of the junction left unmatched. From germline, CDR1 is MNHEY and CDR2 SVGAGI. The CDR3 runs 14 residues. CDR3 DNA sequence: TGTGCCAGCTGGGGACAGGGCCTTAACTATGGCTACACCTTC. Amino acids: CASWGQGLNYGYTF.

The CDR3 sequence: CASSESGGYTF. The CDR3 DNA follows: TGTGCCAGCAGTGAATCAGGTGGCTACACCTTC. The chain links TRBV25-1 to TRBJ1-2; no clear D gene. Trimming pared 1 base from V and 7 bases from J, leaving 4 bases between. This CDR3 spans 11 amino acids. From germline, CDR1 is MGHDK and CDR2 SYGVNS.

The CDR3 nucleotides read TGTGCCAGCAGCCCCACAGGGAGTCGCACAGATACGCAGTATTTT. This sequence encodes CASSPTGSRTDTQYF. The chain carries TRBV7-8 and TRBJ2-3; TRBD1 is a possible D gene (6 bases). Trimming removed 5 bases at V and 1 base at J, with 13 bases between. Germline CDR1 reads SGHVS; CDR2 reads FQNEAQ. The CDR3 sequence is 15 residues long. Supplemented by reference TRBV7-8 and TRBJ2-3, the full variable domain reads GAGVSQSPRYKVAKRGQDVALRCDPISGHVSLFWYQQALGQGPEFLTYFQNEAQLDKSGLPSDRFFAERPEGSVSTLKIQRTQQEDSAVYLCASSPTGSRTDTQYFGPGTRLTVL.

This clone occurred a few times. The chain carries TRBV6-5 and TRBJ1-2; D remains unclear. The CDR3 is 13 residues long. Germline values: CDR1 MNHEY, CDR2 SVGAGI. V lost 6 bases and J 4 bases, leaving 12 bases between the germline ends. In nucleotides, the CDR3 is TGTGCCAGCAGGGCGGGATCCCTCTATGGCTACACCTTC. It codes for CASRAGSLYGYTF.